The entry below describes one TCR beta chain. This clonotype was seen more than once but under ten times. Its target antigen remains unknown. Base qualities are not at hand, and no much larger clone is one base apart. The data belong to a study of T cells in Graves' hyperthyroidism and ophthalmopathy (dated by TCRdb to the late 2010s). For the study in its entirety: Peripheral blood samples were taken at the time of initial diagnosis, prior to any treatment. To identify TCR V-J signatures that set the groups apart, the researchers used a discovery cohort of more than 95 patients, made up of 40 to 45 with Graves' ophthalmopathy and 55 to 65 with stable Graves' hyperthyroidism. An independent validation cohort of under 20 hyperthyroidism patients and 15 or so patients who later progressed to ophthalmopathy tested prospective prediction of ophthalmopathy. The 90 to 100 discovery patients were randomly divided into training and test sets at a 7:3 ratio. In addition, the study compared T-cell repertoires in thyroid tissue and in blood from several Graves' hyperthyroidism patients. Once sampling was done, hyperthyroidism patients were given methimazole at a starting dose of 30 mg daily, whereas ophthalmopathy patients were given high-dose intravenous methylprednisolone. The paper reports TCR Vbeta CDR3 sequencing of 135 peripheral blood samples: 40 to 45 ophthalmopathy, 70 to 85 hyperthyroidism and around 17 progressor patients. Beyond this particular receptor, the publication reports: In cross-validation, a model built on a 13 V-J signature told ophthalmopathy apart from stable hyperthyroidism with less than 90% sensitivity and about 81% specificity, and in testing the same model reached 80%/75%. Blood samples also contained most of the expanded thyroid clonotypes (frequency above 0.001), which suggests that blood repertoires may reflect thyroid immune responses. In validation, progression to ophthalmopathy was predicted by the model with around 71% sensitivity and about 72% specificity, a median of about 6 months before onset. Sample size was not statistically predetermined, and blinding of investigators to group allocation was not performed.

In the ophthalmopathy patients, disease was moderately to severely active, with a Clinical Activity Score of 3 or more, a NOSPECS grade of 4 or more, and a duration of less than 3 months. Exclusion was applied to patients with uncontrolled infections, other autoimmune diseases, pregnancy or lactation. Clinical symptoms, serum thyroxine and TRAb, thyroid ultrasound, and orbital computed tomography formed the basis for the diagnoses. PBMCs were separated from 10 ml of fresh peripheral blood using Ficoll-Paque density gradient centrifugation. Total RNA was extracted using Trizol reagent, and RNA quality was assessed on an Agilent 2100 Bioanalyzer. Based on the germline V gene (reference sequence), the CDR1 and CDR2 sequences are LNHDA and SQIVND. V is cut by 6 bases and J by 2 bases, and the space between the germline ends is 14 bases. Its CDR3 holds 15 amino acids, cysteine through phenylalanine. Only the CDR3 DNA is retained, 45 bases long and in frame from the first base.

Amplification of TCR beta CDR3 regions was carried out from RNA transcripts. The first round of RT-PCR for the TCR CDR3 was performed with the HTBI primer set and the Qiagen OneStep RT-PCR kit. A second multiplex PCR round built the libraries, followed by size selection and purification. The libraries were sequenced on an Illumina HiSeq2000 using paired-end 100 bp reads. The original methods were these. SOAPnuke was used to process the raw data, throwing out any read that contained adapters or uncalled bases, had a mean Phred below 15, or lacked an exact constant-primer or identifier match. COPE v1.2.5 was used to merge the high-quality paired reads, and each unique nucleotide sequence was defined as a clonotype. Clonotypes were aligned to IMGT TRBV, TRBD and TRBJ reference segments using MiTCR v1.1. The analysis included only V-J combinations with a frequency above 0.0001, which together covered 99% to 99.2% of the repertoires. The TCS score was defined as F50 (clonal expansion) divided by E x V (chaos), with BLOSUM62-based TCRdist calculated between CDR3 peptides within each V-J. Welch's t-statistics and random forest reduced fewer than 550 V-J features to 13, which were used in a naive Bayes classifier (R e1071). The raw public data were reprocessed by TCRdb itself: fastp quality trimming at Q25, MiXCR clonotype calling, in-frame beta chains only. Every entry covers one CDR3 protein and lists the most common genes and DNA from its rows. These V and J calls are TCRdb output, not the study's own analysis. Counted in this sample were some 530,000 distinct CDR3 sequences; approximately 23% of them appeared once. The top ten clonotypes cover 49% of the sample.

The sequence is built from TRBV19 and TRBJ1-5; the D region possibly corresponds to TRBD1 (6 bases align). The receptor comes from a woman in her 70s with Graves' ophthalmopathy. The sample comprised blood. At the DNA level, the sequence is TGTGCCAGTAGGATACAGGGTACGGGCAATCAGCCCCAGCATTTT. Its amino acids are CASRIQGTGNQPQHF. This CDR3, with the reference TRBV19 and TRBJ1-5 proteins standing in past its ends, gives the full variable domain DGGITQSPKYLFRKEGQNVTLSCEQNLNHDAMYWYRQDPGQGLRLIYYSQIVNDFQKGDIAEGYSVSREKKESFPLTVTSAQKNPTAFYLCASRIQGTGNQPQHFGDGTRLSIL.